The rows below give T cell receptor beta chains drawn from one sample of a study of T cell responses to AZD1222 COVID-19 vaccine. The table came from immunoSEQ multiplex PCR; TCRdb's copy has only in-frame clones and leaves some out. In the table there are 110,000 to 150,000 clones, around 93% of which are singletons. The sequenced sample was peripheral blood, obtained 28 days after the second AZD1222 dose. The receptors were sampled from an adult who received the AZD1222 COVID-19 vaccine. The CDR3 runs from the conserved cysteine through the conserved F or W. Fields, in order: J gene, clone size, D gene, V gene, CDR3 protein, CDR3 DNA. D genes are given only for firm matches. For some rows the clone size is stated as once, few or many, or as a class when expanded; others skip it.

TRBJ1-2 - TRBD1 TRBV28 CASRSLGQGVFYGYTF TGTGCCAGCAGATCCCTGGGACAGGGGGTGTTCTATGGCTACACCTTC
TRBJ1-2 once TRBD1 TRBV5-6 CASSLAGTGPNGYTF TGTGCCAGCAGCTTGGCCGGGACAGGGCCTAATGGCTACACCTTC
TRBJ1-4 few - TRBV19 CASSSEGVRTNEKLFF TGTGCCAGCTCCTCCGAGGGGGTAAGAACTAATGAAAAACTGTTTTTT
TRBJ1-1 - TRBD1 TRBV19 CASSIRDRGNTEAFF TGTGCCAGTAGTATCCGGGACAGGGGGAACACTGAAGCTTTCTTT
TRBJ1-5 - - TRBV11-2 CASSLVGGGHQPQHF TGTGCCAGCAGCTTAGTTGGGGGTGGCCATCAGCCCCAGCATTTT
TRBJ1-2 - - TRBV4-3 CASSQERGALSGYTF TGCGCCAGCAGCCAAGAACGGGGGGCTTTGAGTGGCTACACCTTC
TRBJ2-7 - TRBD1 TRBV28 CASRTGARYEQYF TGTGCCAGCAGGACAGGGGCGAGGTACGAGCAGTACTTC
TRBJ2-5 - - TRBV24-1 CATSDPGTPQYF TGTGCCACCAGTGATCCAGGGACACCCCAGTACTTC
TRBJ2-7 - - TRBV7-2 CASSLGGGNEQYF TGTGCCAGCAGCTTAGGCGGGGGCAACGAGCAGTACTTC
TRBJ1-1 - - TRBV7-2 CASSVGQSNTEAFF TGTGCCAGCAGCGTCGGACAGTCTAACACTGAAGCTTTCTTT
TRBJ1-1 - - TRBV5-1 CASSSGRLDTEAFF TGCGCCAGCAGCTCGGGACGTTTAGACACTGAAGCTTTCTTT
TRBJ1-5 - - TRBV24-1 CATSDSGNNQPQHF TGTGCCACCAGTGATTCCGGCAACAATCAGCCCCAGCATTTT
TRBJ1-1 few - TRBV5-1 CASSLGPSVNTEAFF TGCGCCAGCAGCTTGGGCCCTTCAGTGAACACTGAAGCTTTCTTT
TRBJ2-5 - TRBD2 TRBV2 CASRWGTSVETQYF TGTGCCAGCAGATGGGGGACTAGCGTAGAGACCCAGTACTTC
TRBJ2-1 - - TRBV27 CASTKPPYNEQFF TGTGCCAGCACCAAACCACCTTACAATGAGCAGTTCTTC
TRBJ1-1 - - TRBV5-1 CASSRTQGNTEAFF TGCGCCAGCAGCAGGACACAAGGAAACACTGAAGCTTTCTTT
TRBJ2-1 - TRBD2 TRBV7-9 CASGVAGGNEQFF TGTGCCAGCGGGGTAGCGGGAGGGAATGAGCAGTTCTTC
TRBJ1-5 - - TRBV28 CASSLRGWDQPQHF TGTGCCAGCAGTCTCAGGGGATGGGATCAGCCCCAGCATTTT
TRBJ1-2 - - TRBV27 CASSLLGAGRGGYTF TGTGCCAGCAGTTTACTCGGGGCAGGGAGAGGGGGCTACACCTTC
TRBJ1-2 - - TRBV30 CAWSVPLANYGYTF TGTGCCTGGAGTGTCCCTCTCGCTAACTATGGCTACACCTTC
TRBJ1-2 - - TRBV29-1 CSVIGQNYGYTF TGCAGCGTTATTGGACAGAACTATGGCTACACCTTC
TRBJ2-1 - - TRBV6-2/TRBV6-3 CASSYHSTGEQFF TGTGCCAGCAGTTACCACTCCACGGGTGAGCAGTTCTTC
TRBJ2-3 - TRBD2 TRBV5-1 CASSLAAGGPEVTDTQYF TGCGCCAGCAGCTTGGCGGCGGGAGGGCCGGAGGTGACTGATACGCAGTATTTT
TRBJ2-7 - TRBD2 TRBV19 CASSSGGRANEQYF TGTGCCAGTAGTTCAGGCGGGAGGGCAAACGAGCAGTACTTC
TRBJ1-1 - - TRBV6-5 CASSSGGRTEAFF TGTGCCAGCAGCTCGGGGGGGAGGACTGAAGCTTTCTTT
TRBJ2-5 - TRBD1 TRBV9 CASSVGTGGGETQYF TGTGCCAGCAGCGTAGGGACAGGGGGAGGGGAGACCCAGTACTTC
TRBJ2-5 - - TRBV7-9 CASSSPDGPLWETQYF TGTGCCAGCAGCTCACCCGACGGGCCTCTGTGGGAGACCCAGTACTTC
TRBJ2-7 - TRBD1 TRBV7-8 CASSLGTVTYEQYF TGTGCCAGCAGTCTTGGGACAGTCACCTACGAGCAGTACTTC
TRBJ2-7 - TRBD2 TRBV5-1 CASSPLPSALPTSGSSYEQYF TGCGCCAGCAGCCCTCTTCCTAGCGCCCTACCGACTAGCGGCAGCTCCTACGAGCAGTACTTC
TRBJ1-5 - TRBD1 TRBV28 CASTQGVRGNQPQHF TGTGCCAGTACCCAGGGGGTTAGGGGCAATCAGCCCCAGCATTTT
TRBJ1-1 - - TRBV6-5 CASSFRDDTEAFF TGTGCCAGCAGTTTCCGGGACGACACTGAAGCTTTCTTT
TRBJ2-6 - - TRBV19 CASSGPRVSSGANVLTF TGTGCCAGTAGTGGCCCCAGGGTGAGCTCTGGGGCCAACGTCCTGACTTTC
TRBJ1-1 - - TRBV6-5 CASRQQGYTEAFF TGTGCCAGCAGGCAACAGGGTTACACTGAAGCTTTCTTT
TRBJ1-1 - - TRBV6-5 CASRGQGSGTEAFF TGTGCCAGCAGGGGGCAGGGATCCGGCACTGAAGCTTTCTTT
TRBJ2-7 few - TRBV11-2 CASSLAEPTYEQYF TGTGCCAGCAGCTTAGCCGAACCGACCTACGAGCAGTACTTC
TRBJ2-1 - TRBD1 TRBV6-5 CASSYTTGIYNEQFF TGTGCCAGCAGTTACACGACAGGGATCTACAATGAGCAGTTCTTC